One sample yielded the 19 T cell receptor beta chains listed below, sequenced in a study of T cell responses to AZD1222 COVID-19 vaccine (dated by TCRdb to the early 2020s). The sample's time point label is to be understood as: baseline before first vaccination. Libraries were prepared through the immunoSEQ multiplex PCR assay. What TCRdb holds here is the immuneACCESS table cut down to in-frame rearrangements. Part of the clones is not present; checked against another copy, under half of the missing clones reflect an unresolved V gene, and the others are unexplained. This sample has more than 100,000 clones in its table, and 70% to 85% of those were observed once. Over 5% of the sample comes from the top ten. The sequences come from peripheral blood, collected on day 0 of AZD1222 vaccination. These receptors came from an adult in good health.

CDR3 in DNA: TGTGCCAGCAGCGGGAGACGACAGGGCGAAAACACCATATATTTT. Encoded protein: CASSGRRQGENTIYF. The chain carries TRBV7-8 and TRBJ1-3; 7 positions agree with TRBD1. Germline lookup yields CDR1 SGHVS and CDR2 FQNEAQ. The CDR3 consists of 15 residues. After removal of 5 bases from V and 6 bases from J, the junction contained 10 bases not matched to a gene.

The chain has TRBV7-2 and TRBJ2-1; 7 bases fit TRBD2. CDR1 and CDR2 from the germline V gene are SGHTA and FQGNSA. This CDR3 is built from 15 residues. With 4 bases clipped from V and 2 bases from J, the junction kept 5 bases outside the gene matches. The CDR3 loop reads CASSSGEGPYNEQFF. CDR3 DNA sequence: TGTGCCAGCAGCTCCGGGGAGGGTCCCTACAATGAGCAGTTCTTC.

The CDR3 bases are TGCAGCGCTGGGGACAGGGGCGACTGGGATGGCTACACCTTC. It translates to CSAGDRGDWDGYTF. The chain uses TRBV29-1 and TRBJ1-2, with 10 bases lining up with TRBD1. CDR3 length equals 14 residues. Germline lookup yields CDR1 SQVTM and CDR2 ANQGSEA. With 7 bases clipped from V and 6 bases from J, the junction kept 11 bases outside the gene matches.

The V and J genes are TRBV7-2 and TRBJ2-7; weak D call: TRBD1 (5 bases). Germline V gene lookup returns CDR1 SGHTA and CDR2 FQGNSA. Trimming left V 1 base short and J 4 bases short, with 8 bases between. The length of the CDR3 is 13 residues. CDR3 residues: CASSLVTAYEQYF. The CDR3 bases are TGTGCCAGCAGCTTAGTGACAGCGTACGAGCAGTACTTC.

This clone has more than one count but fewer than ten. The chain recombines TRBV11-2 with TRBJ1-1; D not certain. The CDR3 sequence is 13 residues long. V lost 5 bases to trimming and J lost 7 bases, with 14 bases between them. Germline values: CDR1 SGHAT, CDR2 FQNNGV. The CDR3 loop is CASSPRYRVEAFF. The CDR3, as DNA: TGTGCCAGCAGCCCTCGCTACCGGGTTGAAGCTTTCTTT.

This chain uses TRBV24-1 with TRBJ2-3; TRBD1 or TRBD2 may be the D gene (6 bases each). CDR3 size: 14 residues. CDR1 is KGHDR, CDR2 SFDVKD, per germline. Between the trimmed V and J ends, which lost 7 bases and 0 bases, there was a span of 10 bases. CDR3 in amino acids: CATRGGTSTDTQYF. The CDR3 DNA sequence: TGTGCCACCAGAGGGGGGACAAGCACAGATACGCAGTATTTT.

There are many counts of this clone. The CDR3 nucleotides are TGTGCCAGCAGTGCGGGCCCGAACACTGAAGCTTTCTTT. This encodes CASSAGPNTEAFF. The V gene is TRBV12-3 or TRBV12-4, the J gene TRBJ1-1; D ambiguous. The V end lost 5 bases, the J end lost 1 base, and 8 bases lay between the germline ends. CDR3 length: 13 amino acids.

This clone was seen only once. V gene TRBV28 combines with J gene TRBJ2-7; possibly TRBD1 or TRBD2 for D (6 bases each). Germline V gene data show CDR1 as MDHEN and CDR2 as SYDVKM. Deletions cut 5 bases from V and 3 bases from J, with 17 bases between. CDR3 length: 15 amino acids. The DNA for the CDR3 is TGTGCCAGCAGTCCCTACGGGGGCCTAAACTACGAGCAGTACTTC. Translating it yields CASSPYGGLNYEQYF.

This clone has just one count. V and J are TRBV24-1 and TRBJ1-2, with D possibly TRBD1 on 5 matching bases. The CDR3 spans 13 residues. V lost 5 bases to trimming and J lost 4 bases, with 10 bases between them. The germline V gene encodes CDR1 KGHDR and CDR2 SFDVKD. The CDR3 protein is CATSAGASYGYTF. The CDR3 coding sequence is TGTGCCACCAGTGCCGGGGCAAGCTATGGCTACACCTTC.

The chain is built from TRBV11-2 and TRBJ2-5, with D hard to call. V was shortened by 1 base and J by 10 bases, with 13 bases between the two germline ends. CDR1 is SGHAT and CDR2 is FQNNGV in the germline V gene. This CDR3 spans 13 amino acids. In DNA form, the CDR3 reads TGTGCCAGCAGCTTAGTCCGAGAGACGGACCAGTACTTC. Translated: CASSLVRETDQYF.

V usage is TRBV28 and J usage is TRBJ1-2; D possibly corresponds to TRBD1 (6 bases). This CDR3 comprises 12 residues. Per the germline V gene, CDR1 is MDHEN and CDR2 is SYDVKM. The V gene lost 8 bases and the J gene lost 7 bases, with 14 bases spanning the gap. The CDR3 DNA reads TGTGCCAGCCAAGGGGGGGAGGTTGGCTACACCTTC. This codes for CASQGGEVGYTF.

V usage is TRBV7-9 and J usage is TRBJ1-2, with unresolved D. This CDR3 is 12 amino acids long. The germline V gene encodes CDR1 SEHNR and CDR2 FQNEAQ (reference sequence). CDR3 bases: TGTGGTACCGTGAAGGGAGGCTATGGCTACACCTTC. Amino acid sequence: CGTVKGGYGYTF.

The chain has TRBV6-4 and TRBJ1-2; no definite D call. The length of the CDR3 is 13 residues. CDR1 is MRHNA, CDR2 SNTAGT, per germline. The V end was cut by 4 bases, the J end by 0 bases, with 6 bases between. The CDR3 loop is CASSVGANYGYTF. CDR3 bases: TGTGCCAGCAGTGTCGGAGCTAACTATGGCTACACCTTC.

CDR3 bases: TGTGCCAGTGGGACAGTTTATGGCTACACCTTC. The encoded protein is CASGTVYGYTF. The chain carries TRBV14 and TRBJ1-2; TRBD1 matches at 7 bases. V lost 9 bases and J lost 5; bases outside the gene matches: 3. CDR1 SGHDN and CDR2 FVKESK come from the germline V gene. This CDR3 spans 11 amino acids.

The chain combines TRBV5-1 with TRBJ1-1; no firm D call. Per the germline V gene, CDR1 is SGHRS and CDR2 is YFSETQ. The CDR3 extends over 13 amino acids. The V gene lost 0 bases and the J gene lost 3 bases, with 6 bases spanning the gap. The CDR3 spells CASSLGSDTEAFF. CDR3 in DNA: TGCGCCAGCAGCTTGGGAAGCGACACTGAAGCTTTCTTT.

V gene TRBV28 combines with J gene TRBJ2-1, with 8 bases lining up with TRBD1. Germline values: CDR1 MDHEN, CDR2 SYDVKM. V shed 6 bases and J 7 bases; nucleotides not matched to a gene: 11. The CDR3 consists of 15 residues. CDR3 sequence: CASSLGDRSLNEQFF. The DNA for the CDR3 is TGTGCCAGCAGCCTAGGGGACAGGAGTTTGAATGAGCAGTTCTTC.

The chain is built from TRBV6-5 and TRBJ2-1; 7 bases line up with TRBD1. CDR3 size: 13 residues. Losses at the gene ends were 6 bases for V and 7 bases for J; bases not matched to a gene: 6. Per germline, CDR1 MNHEY and CDR2 SVGAGI. The CDR3 nucleotides are TGTGCCAGCAGGGTAGACAGGGAGAATGAGCAGTTCTTC. It encodes CASRVDRENEQFF.

The chain is built from TRBV6-4 and TRBJ2-1; the D call may be TRBD1 or TRBD2 (5 bases each). This CDR3 is 14 amino acids long. Trimming took 0 bases from V and 9 from J, leaving 12 bases between them. Germline CDR1 and CDR2: MRHNA and SNTAGT. The CDR3 region is CASSDSPSGGEQFF. For the CDR3, the DNA is TGTGCCAGCAGTGACTCGCCCAGTGGGGGTGAGCAGTTCTTC.

The V call is TRBV27, the J call TRBJ1-6; D may be TRBD1 (5 bases). The germline V gene has CDR1 MNHEY and CDR2 SMNVEV (reference sequence). CDR3 size: 15 residues. Deletions cut 5 bases from V and 6 bases from J, with 14 bases between. CDR3 coding DNA: TGTGCCAGCAGTCAGCGCCCGCAGGGTAATTCACCCCTCCACTTT. It specifies CASSQRPQGNSPLHF.